This TCR beta chain was recorded in a study of identical twins. This clonotype appeared many times. The antigen remains undetermined. The CDR3 is 13 residues long. CDR1 SEHNR and CDR2 FQNEAQ come from the germline V gene (reference sequence). The V gene lost 1 base and the J gene lost 6 bases, with 10 bases spanning the gap. Overall study findings and caveats: The same donors were not followed; conclusions instead depended on cross-sectional statistical analysis.

MiXCR, applied by TCRdb to the 5' RACE reads, yields one record per CDR3 protein. The repertoire holds 700,000 or so distinct CDR3 sequences, over 8.5% seen once, with approximately 0.96% in the top ten. Donors were all healthy Caucasians. This same sample was also taken into another study, of yellow fever vaccine responses in identical twins.

This sequence joins TRBV7-9 and TRBJ2-7; D perhaps matches TRBD1 (6 bases). Sequencing was performed on PBMCs. The source of this sequence is a woman aged 18-30 years in good health. The CDR3 DNA reads as TGTGCCAGCAGCTTAGGGACAGAGGGCGAGCAGTACTTC. Translating it yields CASSLGTEGEQYF.